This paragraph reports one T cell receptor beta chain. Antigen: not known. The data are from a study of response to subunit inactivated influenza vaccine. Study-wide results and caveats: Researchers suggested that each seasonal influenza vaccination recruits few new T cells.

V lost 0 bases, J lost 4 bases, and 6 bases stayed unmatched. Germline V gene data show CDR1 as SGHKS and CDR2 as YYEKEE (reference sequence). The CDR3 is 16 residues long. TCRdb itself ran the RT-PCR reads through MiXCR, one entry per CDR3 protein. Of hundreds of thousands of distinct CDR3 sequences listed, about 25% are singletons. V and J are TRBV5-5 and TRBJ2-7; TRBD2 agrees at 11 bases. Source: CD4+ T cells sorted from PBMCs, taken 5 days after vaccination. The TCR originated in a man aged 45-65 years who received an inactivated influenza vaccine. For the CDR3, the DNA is TGTGCCAGCAGCTTGGCCCCTAGCGGGAGGACGTACGAGCAGTACTTC. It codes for CASSLAPSGRTYEQYF.